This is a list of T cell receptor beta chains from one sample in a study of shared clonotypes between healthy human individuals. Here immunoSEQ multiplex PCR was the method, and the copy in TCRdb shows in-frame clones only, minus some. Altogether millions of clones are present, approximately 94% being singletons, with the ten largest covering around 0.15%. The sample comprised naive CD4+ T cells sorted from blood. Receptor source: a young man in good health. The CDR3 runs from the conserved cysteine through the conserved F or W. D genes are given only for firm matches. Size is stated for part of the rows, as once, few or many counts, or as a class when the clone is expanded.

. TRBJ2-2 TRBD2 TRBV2 TGTGCCAGCATAGGTAGCGGGGGGCCGCGAGGCGGGGAGCTGTTTTTT CASIGSGGPRGGELFF
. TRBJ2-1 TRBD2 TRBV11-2 TGTGCCAGCAGCCTTACTAGCGGGAGTGAAAATGAGCAGTTCTTC CASSLTSGSENEQFF
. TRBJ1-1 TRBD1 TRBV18 TGTGCCAGCTCACCGACAGGGGGCGAAGCTTTCTTT CASSPTGGEAFF
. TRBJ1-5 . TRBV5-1 TGCGCCAGCAGCTTGGAGGCCAATCAGCCCCAGCATTTT CASSLEANQPQHF
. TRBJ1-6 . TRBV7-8 TGTGCCAGCAGCTTAGGGCAGATGTTGTCACCCCTCCACTTT CASSLGQMLSPLHF
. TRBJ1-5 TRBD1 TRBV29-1 TGCAGCGTTGGACAGGGGGTTGATCAGCCCCAGCATTTT CSVGQGVDQPQHF
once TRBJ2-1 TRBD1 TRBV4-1 TGCGCCAGCAGCCAAGATGGGACAGGGGGCTTCAATGAGCAGTTCTTC CASSQDGTGGFNEQFF
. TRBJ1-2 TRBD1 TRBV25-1 TGTGCCAGCAGTGGTTGGACAGGGGCCACTCTCTACACCTTC CASSGWTGATLYTF
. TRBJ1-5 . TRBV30 TGTGCCTGGAGGGGCGACAGGAGCCCCGGCTCGCCCCAGCATTTT CAWRGDRSPGSPQHF
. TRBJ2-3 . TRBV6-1 TGTGCCAGCAGTGAGGGCGCTGCCGGAGGGGGAGATACGCAGTATTTT CASSEGAAGGGDTQYF
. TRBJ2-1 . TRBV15 TGTGCCACCAGCAGAGATACTGATGAGCAGTTCTTC CATSRDTDEQFF
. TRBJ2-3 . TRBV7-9 TGTGCCAGCAGCCCCCCCTCGGGGGGCACAGATACGCAGTATTTT CASSPPSGGTDTQYF
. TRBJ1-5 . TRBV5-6 TGTGCCAGCAGCTTATTTGGGAACCAGCCCCAGCATTTT CASSLFGNQPQHF
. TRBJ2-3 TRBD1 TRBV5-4 TGTGCCAGCAGCAGGGGACAGGGGGTAGATACGCAGTATTTT CASSRGQGVDTQYF
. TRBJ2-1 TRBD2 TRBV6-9 TGTGCCAGCAGTTATTCACTACTAGCGGGAGGCCCCAAGGACAATGAGCAGTTCTTC CASSYSLLAGGPKDNEQFF
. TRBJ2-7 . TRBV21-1 TGTGCCAGCAGCAAAAGAACTTTTGGCGGGAAGAGCTCCTACGAGCAGTACTTC CASSKRTFGGKSSYEQYF
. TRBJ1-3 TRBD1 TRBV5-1 TGCGCCAGCAGCTCAGGGACAGTCTCTGGAAACACCATATATTTT CASSSGTVSGNTIYF
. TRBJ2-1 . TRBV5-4 TGTGCCAGCAGCTTAGGGGGGAGGGACTACAATGAGCAGTTCTTC CASSLGGRDYNEQFF
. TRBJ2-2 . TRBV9 TGTGCCAGCAGCGTAGCGGCAGGCACCGGGGAGCTGTTTTTT CASSVAAGTGELFF
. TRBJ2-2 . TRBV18 TGTGCCAGCTCCCCCGGGGTAGCGCCGAGCACCGGGGAGCTGTTTTTT CASSPGVAPSTGELFF
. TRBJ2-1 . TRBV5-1 TGCGCCAGCAGCTTCTTGGAAAGGCAGGGAGTTGGTGAGCAGTTCTTC CASSFLERQGVGEQFF
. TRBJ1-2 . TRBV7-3 TGTGCCAGCAGCTTAGGGGCGAACTATGGCTACACCTTC CASSLGANYGYTF
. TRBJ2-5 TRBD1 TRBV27 TGTGCCAGCAGTTTGAGGCAGGGGGCACGAGAGACCCAGTACTTC CASSLRQGARETQYF
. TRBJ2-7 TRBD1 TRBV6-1 TGTGCCAGCAGTTGGACAGGGAACTACGAGCAGTACTTC CASSWTGNYEQYF
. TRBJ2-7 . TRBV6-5 TGTGCCAGCAGTTACGGCGGGGAGCAGTACTTC CASSYGGEQYF
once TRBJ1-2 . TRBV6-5 TGTGCCAGCAGTTACTCGCGATTCGGGTATGGCTACACCTTC CASSYSRFGYGYTF
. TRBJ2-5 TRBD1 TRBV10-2 TGCGCCAGCGTTAGGGACAGGGGAGAGACCCAGTACTTC CASVRDRGETQYF
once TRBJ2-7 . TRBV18 TGTGCCAGCTCACCCGGGATCACGGGGTCCTACGAGCAGTACTTC CASSPGITGSYEQYF
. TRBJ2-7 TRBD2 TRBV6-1 TGTGCCAGCAGGGTAACTAGCGGGAGTGCCTACGAGCAGTACTTC CASRVTSGSAYEQYF
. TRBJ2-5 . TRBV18 TGTGCCAGCTCACCACAAGACAGGAATCAAGAGACCCAGTACTTC CASSPQDRNQETQYF
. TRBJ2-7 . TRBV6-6 TGTGCCAGCACCGGCCCGGGGGTTTACGAGCAGTACTTC CASTGPGVYEQYF
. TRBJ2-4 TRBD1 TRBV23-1 TGCGCCAGCAAAATAAACAGGGGCACGCCAAACATTCAGTACTTC CASKINRGTPNIQYF
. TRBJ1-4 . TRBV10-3 TGTGCCATCAGTCCGAGGGATGGAGAAAAACTGTTTTTT CAISPRDGEKLFF
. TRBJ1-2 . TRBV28 TGTGCCAGCAGTCAAAGCCGGGACGGCAACTATGGCTACACCTTC CASSQSRDGNYGYTF
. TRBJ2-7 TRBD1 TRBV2 TGTGCCAGCCGCGGACAGGGAATGTTCGAGCAGTACTTC CASRGQGMFEQYF
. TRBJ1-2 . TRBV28 TGTGCCAGCAGTCCCCCGGGACACTCTCTATATGGCTACACCTTC CASSPPGHSLYGYTF
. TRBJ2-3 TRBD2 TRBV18 TGTGCCAGCTCACCACGCACTAGCGGGAGGGCAGATACGCAGTATTTT CASSPRTSGRADTQYF
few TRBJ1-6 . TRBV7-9 TGTGCCAGCAGCTTAGAGCAGGGCTGGTCACCCCTCCACTTT CASSLEQGWSPLHF
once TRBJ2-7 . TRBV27 TGTGCCAGCAGTTTATCTGCAGGACCCTACGAGCAGTACTTC CASSLSAGPYEQYF
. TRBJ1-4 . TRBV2 TGTGCCAGCAGCCCGGACAGTGCAACTAATGAAAAACTGTTTTTT CASSPDSATNEKLFF
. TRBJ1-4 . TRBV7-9 TGTGCCAGCAGCTTAGGGGCCATTGAAAAACTGTTTTTT CASSLGAIEKLFF
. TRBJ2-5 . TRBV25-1 TGTGCCAGCAGTGTCGGGCAGGGAGAGACCCAGTACTTC CASSVGQGETQYF